The text below deals with one TCR beta chain. What it recognizes is unknown. This record comes from a study of a mutant IDH1 vaccine in newly diagnosed glioma. Across the study: Administration of eight vaccinations to patients took place in weeks 1, 3, 5, 7, 11, 15, 19, 23. Former treatment meant radiotherapy, temozolomide, or both; the majority had gotten both. Of treated patients, approximately 62% were men and roughly 40% women, averaging around 40 years.

Trimming stripped 5 bases from V and 2 bases from J, with 13 bases between. The V gene's germline CDR1 is LNHDA and CDR2 SQIVND (reference sequence). The CDR3 has 15 amino acids. Study-level points and caveats: Changes in the top peripheral T cell clonotypes seemingly had no bearing on pseudoprogression.

The assay was immunoSEQ multiplex PCR, and TCRdb's table has in-frame clones only and misses some. The sample holds over 45,000 clones, about 86% seen once. The time point was: week 5, during vaccination. Doses consisted of 300 ug of mutant IDH1 20-mer peptide each, paired with topical imiquimod. The chain couples TRBV19 to TRBJ1-5, with D hard to call. Sequenced material: PBMCs, taken from a glioma patient whose treatment included an IDH1 peptide vaccine. This receptor was taken from a woman aged 45 to 65 with glioma. The CDR3 here is CASSGAPEGNQPQHF. The CDR3 DNA reads as TGTGCCAGTAGTGGTGCCCCGGAGGGCAATCAGCCCCAGCATTTT.